One sample yielded the 32 T cell receptor beta chains listed below, sequenced in a study of shared clonotypes between healthy human individuals. Sequenced by immunoSEQ multiplex PCR; TCRdb stores in-frame clones only, minus some. The repertoire consists of 640,000 or so clones, with more than 70% occurring once and the leading ten covering less than 2%. The specimen was memory CD4+ T cells sorted from blood. As for subset: CD45RA-negative fraction. The receptors come from a woman aged 25 to 39 in good health.

In its sample, this clone was seen many times. J is TRBJ1-5 and V is TRBV19, with a tentative D call TRBD1 (5 bases). The V end was cut by 6 bases, the J end by 0 bases, with 21 bases between. The length of the CDR3 is 18 residues. Germline CDR1 is LNHDA and CDR2 is SQIVND (reference sequence). The CDR3 is CASSPGTVTFPSNQPQHF. The CDR3 coding sequence is TGTGCCAGTAGCCCCGGGACCGTTACCTTCCCTAGCAATCAGCCCCAGCATTTT.

This clone has more than one count but fewer than ten. The chain joins TRBV30 to TRBJ1-3; no clear D gene. V lost 1 base and J 3 bases, leaving 4 bases between the germline ends. CDR3 length equals 12 residues. From germline, CDR1 is GTSNPN and CDR2 SVGIG (reference sequence). CDR3 region: CAWSGRGNTIYF. The CDR3 DNA reads as TGTGCCTGGAGTGGACGTGGAAACACCATATATTTT.

The V and J genes are TRBV5-1 and TRBJ2-7; 8 bases fit TRBD2. Germline loops: CDR1 SGHRS, CDR2 YFSETQ. J gave up 7 bases and V 1 base, and 10 bases lay outside the gene matches. The CDR3 is 15 amino acids. CDR3 region: CASSLFTGGPGEQYF. CDR3 sequence (DNA): TGCGCCAGCAGCTTGTTTACGGGAGGGCCAGGGGAGCAGTACTTC.

This clone has only a few counts. This chain links TRBV29-1 with TRBJ2-3; tentative D call: TRBD1 (7 bases). CDR1 is SQVTM and CDR2 is ANQGSEA in the germline V gene. Trimming stripped 3 bases from V and 4 bases from J, with 14 bases between. The CDR3 extends over 14 amino acids. The CDR3 loop is CSVDRGASSDTQYF. CDR3 DNA: TGCAGCGTTGACAGGGGGGCTTCATCAGATACGCAGTATTTT.

This chain connects TRBV19 to TRBJ1-5, with TRBD1 identical over 7 bases. The CDR3 extends over 13 amino acids. The trim removed 6 bases at V and 6 bases at J, leaving 5 bases unmatched. The germline V gene has CDR1 LNHDA and CDR2 SQIVND (reference sequence). CDR3 in DNA: TGTGCCAGTAGACGGGACAGTCCTCAGCCCCAGCATTTT. It encodes CASRRDSPQPQHF.

With respect to this clone: Other DNA sequences of this sample code for an identical CDR3. The genes are TRBV30 and TRBJ2-1, with D unclear. The CDR3 consists of 11 residues. Germline lookup yields CDR1 GTSNPN and CDR2 SVGIG (reference sequence). Trimming cost V 3 bases and J 3 bases, with 3 bases left between them. CDR3 DNA: TGTGCCTGGAGGGGCTACAATGAGCAGTTCTTC. It translates to CAWRGYNEQFF.

The J gene is TRBJ1-2, the V gene TRBV4-1; D is unresolved. The CDR3 totals 16 residues. V was clipped by 0 bases and J by 1 base, with 12 bases between them. Germline V gene lookup returns CDR1 MGHRA and CDR2 YSYEKL. The CDR3 sequence is CASSQDSDTRNYGYTF. CDR3 in DNA: TGCGCCAGCAGCCAAGATAGTGACACCCGTAACTATGGCTACACCTTC.

This clone was detected once. This sequence joins TRBV28 and TRBJ2-7, with TRBD2 as a possible D gene (5 bases). Trimming cost V 5 bases and J 9 bases, with 23 bases left between them. The CDR3 is 15 amino acids. Germline loops: CDR1 MDHEN, CDR2 SYDVKM. CDR3 DNA: TGTGCCAGCAGTAGGAGCGGCGGTACCTACGAGCGGCAGTACTTC. It codes for CASSRSGGTYERQYF.

This chain links TRBV18 with TRBJ1-2; tentative D call: TRBD1 (6 bases). Germline V lookup: CDR1 KGHSH, CDR2 LQKENI. The CDR3 has 13 residues. Trimming cost V 4 bases and J 8 bases, with 14 bases left between them. The CDR3, as DNA: TGTGCCAGCTCACTAAGACAGGATAGAGGCTACACCTTC. It codes for CASSLRQDRGYTF.

The chain is built from TRBV7-6 and TRBJ1-2; no clear D. This CDR3 spans 15 amino acids. V was cut by 5 bases and J by 0 bases, with 13 bases left in between. In germline, CDR1 is SGHVS, CDR2 FNYEAQ. CDR3 sequence reads: CASSPQEGANYGYTF. Written as DNA, the CDR3 is TGTGCCAGCAGCCCCCAGGAGGGAGCTAACTATGGCTACACCTTC.

CDR3 region: CASSPSELYEQYF. The CDR3 nucleotides are TGTGCCAGCAGCCCCAGCGAGCTATACGAGCAGTACTTC. The chain joins TRBV2 to TRBJ2-7; D gene ambiguous. Trimming shortened V by 6 bases and J by 4 bases, and 13 bases separated the two germline ends. This CDR3 has 13 residues. Germline V gene lookup returns CDR1 SNHLY and CDR2 FYNNEI.

The chain links TRBV28 to TRBJ2-3; 7 nucleotides agree with TRBD1. Germline lookup yields CDR1 MDHEN and CDR2 SYDVKM. With 2 bases clipped from V and 2 bases from J, the junction kept 4 bases outside the gene matches. This CDR3 has 15 residues. The CDR3 sequence: CASSLGTDLTDTQYF. CDR3 in DNA: TGTGCCAGCAGTTTAGGGACAGACCTCACAGATACGCAGTATTTT.

V usage is TRBV19 and J usage is TRBJ2-1, with 13 nucleotides matching TRBD2. The V and J ends lost 7 bases and 7 bases, in that order; junction bases with no gene match: 4. In germline, CDR1 is LNHDA, CDR2 SQIVND (reference sequence). There are 14 residues in the CDR3. For the CDR3, the DNA is TGTGCCAGTATATCACTAGCGGGAGGGAATGAGCAGTTCTTC. Protein sequence: CASISLAGGNEQFF.

DNA of the CDR3: TGTGCCAGCAGCCCCCAGAGGGATCAGCCCCAGCATTTT. It specifies CASSPQRDQPQHF. The rearrangement joins TRBV6-5 to TRBJ1-5; D remains ambiguous. Trimming cost V 6 bases and J 5 bases, with 11 bases left between them. CDR1 MNHEY and CDR2 SVGAGI come from the germline V gene. The CDR3 is made up of 13 amino acids.

The chain is built from TRBV5-4 and TRBJ1-1; D may be TRBD1 (6 bases). Germline V CDR1 and CDR2: SGHNT, YYREEE (reference sequence). The V gene lost 0 bases and the J gene lost 5 bases, with 11 bases spanning the gap. The CDR3 has 14 amino acids. The CDR3, as DNA: TGTGCCAGCAGCTTGGATAAGGGGGGGACTGAAGCTTTCTTT. It codes for CASSLDKGGTEAFF.

The rearrangement joins TRBV19 to TRBJ1-5, with D unclear. The CDR3 extends over 15 amino acids. V was clipped by 3 bases and J by 4 bases, with 13 bases between them. In germline, CDR1 is LNHDA, CDR2 SQIVND (reference sequence). The CDR3 region is CASSIRGYGNQPQHF. The CDR3, as DNA: TGTGCCAGTAGTATCCGGGGATATGGTAATCAGCCCCAGCATTTT. Complete variable domain (other parts from reference TRBV19 and TRBJ1-5): DGGITQSPKYLFRKEGQNVTLSCEQNLNHDAMYWYRQDPGQGLRLIYYSQIVNDFQKGDIAEGYSVSREKKESFPLTVTSAQKNPTAFYLCASSIRGYGNQPQHFGDGTRLSIL.

This clone was counted only a few times. The V gene is TRBV5-6, the J gene TRBJ2-1, with 9 bases matching TRBD2. Looked up from germline, CDR1 is SGHDT and CDR2 is YYEEEE. V was clipped by 1 base and J by 3 bases; unmatched bases: 2. CDR3 size: 15 residues. This CDR3 is CASSLLAGDYNEQFF. CDR3 nucleotides: TGTGCCAGCAGCTTGTTAGCGGGAGACTACAATGAGCAGTTCTTC.

The gene calls are TRBV5-1 and TRBJ2-3; 7 positions agree with TRBD1. J was trimmed by 1 base and V by 3 bases; bases with no gene match: 2. The germline CDR1 and CDR2 sequences are SGHRS and YFSETQ. There are 14 residues in the CDR3. CDR3 protein: CASSWGTGTDTQYF. CDR3 nucleotide sequence: TGCGCCAGCAGCTGGGGGACAGGCACAGATACGCAGTATTTT.

Only a few counts were recorded for this clone. J is TRBJ2-3 and V is TRBV7-2; TRBD1 aligns across 10 bases. The V and J ends lost 6 bases and 2 bases, in that order; junction bases with no gene match: 8. The CDR3 totals 16 residues. The germline gives CDR1 SGHTA, CDR2 FQGNSA. This CDR3 reads CASSGGTGVHTDTQYF. CDR3 nucleotides: TGTGCCAGCAGTGGTGGGACAGGGGTTCACACAGATACGCAGTATTTT. Looking up the rest from reference TRBV7-2 and TRBJ2-3 gives the full variable domain: GAGVSQSPSNKVTEKGKDVELRCDPISGHTALYWYRQSLGQGLEFLIYFQGNSAPDKSGLPSDRFSAERTGGSVSTLTIQRTQQEDSAVYLCASSGGTGVHTDTQYFGPGTRLTVL.

This sequence joins TRBV11-2 and TRBJ2-7; TRBD2 aligns across 8 bases. The CDR3 has 15 residues. Germline assignment: CDR1 SGHAT and CDR2 FQNNGV. V lost 5 bases and J lost 2; bases outside the gene matches: 8. The CDR3 here is CASSPRTSGPYEQYF. CDR3 nucleotides: TGTGCCAGCAGCCCCCGAACTAGCGGTCCCTACGAGCAGTACTTC.

The chain carries TRBV6-1 and TRBJ1-3; D ambiguous. CDR3 size: 13 residues. Deletions cut 2 bases from V and 8 bases from J, with 10 bases between. CDR1 is MNHNS and CDR2 is SASEGT in the germline V gene. The CDR3 is CASSEPSEYTIYF. CDR3 nucleotides: TGTGCCAGCAGTGAACCGTCGGAATACACCATATATTTT.

This chain joins TRBV6-1 and TRBJ2-7, with 11 nucleotides matching TRBD2. The CDR3 is 13 residues long. Germline CDR1 and CDR2: MNHNS and SASEGT. V was clipped by 6 bases and J by 2 bases; unmatched bases: 0. The CDR3 DNA sequence: TGTGCCAGCAGGGGACTAGCGGCCTACGAGCAGTACTTC. Translation gives CASRGLAAYEQYF.

This clone was detected ten times or more. The J gene is TRBJ2-7, the V gene TRBV11-2; tentatively, D is TRBD1 (6 bases). Germline values: CDR1 SGHAT, CDR2 FQNNGV. The CDR3 spans 15 residues. V lost 1 base and J 3 bases, leaving 13 bases between the germline ends. The CDR3 is CASSLARGFDYEQYF. For the CDR3, the DNA is TGTGCCAGCAGCTTAGCCAGGGGTTTTGACTACGAGCAGTACTTC. The variable domain in full, with the rest retrieved from reference TRBV11-2 and TRBJ2-7, is EAGVAQSPRYKIIEKRQSVAFWCNPISGHATLYWYQQILGQGPKLLIQFQNNGVVDDSQLPKDRFSAERLKGVDSTLKIQPAKLEDSAVYLCASSLARGFDYEQYFGPGTRLTVT.

This clone appeared a few times. The chain recombines TRBV5-4 with TRBJ1-2; a weak D match, TRBD1 (5 bases). V was trimmed by 3 bases and J by 2 bases, leaving 17 bases between them. Germline V gene sequence: CDR1 SGHNT, CDR2 YYREEE (reference sequence). The CDR3 runs to 16 residues. The CDR3 DNA sequence: TGTGCCAGCAGCTCTGGAGGGGCCTTTTGGAACTATGGCTACACCTTC. It codes for CASSSGGAFWNYGYTF.

V usage is TRBV27 and J usage is TRBJ2-5, with 9 bases aligning to TRBD1. Near its end, the DNA agrees better with TRBJ2-7, so the J call may be wrong. The CDR3 consists of 15 residues. In germline, CDR1 is MNHEY, CDR2 SMNVEV (reference sequence). The CDR3 reads CASTKLGTGSYEQYF. The CDR3 nucleotides are TGTGCCAGCACAAAGCTAGGGACAGGGTCCTACGAGCAGTACTTC.

The CDR3 coding sequence is TGCGCCAGCAGCTTGGGATTAGCGGGAGGGCTCAAAAACATTCAGTACTTC. It codes for CASSLGLAGGLKNIQYF. The chain is built from TRBV5-1 and TRBJ2-4; TRBD2 aligns across 11 bases. The CDR3 consists of 17 residues. V shed 0 bases, J shed 3 bases, and the junction held 5 bases outside the gene matches. CDR1 and CDR2 from the germline V gene are SGHRS and YFSETQ.

V gene TRBV7-6 combines with J gene TRBJ2-1; D not resolved. From germline, CDR1 is SGHVS and CDR2 FNYEAQ. This CDR3 comprises 12 residues. The V end lost 4 bases, the J end lost 5 bases, and 6 bases lay between the germline ends. CDR3 sequence: CASSSRDNEQFF. The CDR3, as DNA: TGTGCCAGCAGCTCACGGGACAATGAGCAGTTCTTC.

The count of this clone is one. V usage is TRBV6-6 and J usage is TRBJ1-1; D remains ambiguous. Trimming left V 5 bases short and J 1 base short, with 8 bases between. CDR1 and CDR2 from the germline V gene are MNHNY and SVGAGI (reference sequence). The CDR3 is 13 residues long. CDR3 coding DNA: TGTGCCAGCAGTAGGGCTGGGAACACTGAAGCTTTCTTT. Translation gives CASSRAGNTEAFF.

This clone turned up a few times. V usage is TRBV7-2 and J usage is TRBJ2-7; D ambiguous. V was shortened by 5 bases and J by 3 bases, with 11 bases between the two germline ends. Per the germline V gene, CDR1 is SGHTA and CDR2 is FQGNSA. CDR3 length: 13 residues. CDR3 sequence: CASSPRRGYEQYF. DNA for the CDR3: TGTGCCAGCAGCCCCCGTCGTGGCTACGAGCAGTACTTC.

V usage is TRBV5-1 and J usage is TRBJ2-3, with D possibly being TRBD1 (6 bases). Trimming took 6 bases from V and 2 from J, leaving 13 bases between them. Germline V lookup: CDR1 SGHRS, CDR2 YFSETQ. The CDR3 totals 14 residues. CDR3 in amino acids: CASIRDNPTDTQYF. For the CDR3, the DNA is TGCGCCAGCATTCGGGACAACCCCACAGATACGCAGTATTTT.

This chain uses TRBV28 with TRBJ2-1; 7 bases map to TRBD1. With 10 bases clipped from V and 0 bases from J, the junction kept 6 bases outside the gene matches. Looked up from germline, CDR1 is MDHEN and CDR2 is SYDVKM. This CDR3 has 14 residues. The CDR3: CATLRDSSYNEQFF. CDR3 in DNA: TGTGCCACCCTACGGGACAGCTCCTACAATGAGCAGTTCTTC.

The V gene is TRBV19, the J gene TRBJ2-7; D possibly corresponds to TRBD2 (6 bases). The CDR3 covers 16 residues. Trimming took 1 base from V and 4 from J, leaving 17 bases between them. Germline V lookup: CDR1 LNHDA, CDR2 SQIVND (reference sequence). In nucleotides, the CDR3 is TGTGCCAGTAGTATAGGTCAGACGGGAGTGTCTTACGAGCAGTACTTC. This gives the protein CASSIGQTGVSYEQYF.